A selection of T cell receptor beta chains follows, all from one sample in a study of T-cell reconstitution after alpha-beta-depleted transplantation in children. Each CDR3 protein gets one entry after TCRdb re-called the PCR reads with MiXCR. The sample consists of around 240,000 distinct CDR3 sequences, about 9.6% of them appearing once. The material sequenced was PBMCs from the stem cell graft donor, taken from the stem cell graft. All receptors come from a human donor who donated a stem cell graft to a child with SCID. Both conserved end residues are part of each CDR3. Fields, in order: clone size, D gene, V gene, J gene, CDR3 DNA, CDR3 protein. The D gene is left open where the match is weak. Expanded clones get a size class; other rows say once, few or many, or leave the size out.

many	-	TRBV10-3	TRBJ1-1	TGTGCCACCAAATCGACGGGCGAGGGGACTGAAGCTTTCTTT	CATKSTGEGTEAFF
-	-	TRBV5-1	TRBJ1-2	TGCGCCAGCAGCTTAGACAACAGGGCGACCTATGGCTACACCTTC	CASSLDNRATYGYTF
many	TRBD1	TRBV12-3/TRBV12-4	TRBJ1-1	TGTGCCACTACAGGGGCGATGAACACTGAAGCTTTCTTT	CATTGAMNTEAFF
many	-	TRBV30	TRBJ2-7	TGTGCCGCTACGGAGGCCCTACGGGACGAGCAGTACTTC	CAATEALRDEQYF
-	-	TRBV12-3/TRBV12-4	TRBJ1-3	TGTGCCAGCAGTCTCGACGGTCGCTCTGGAAACACCATATATTTT	CASSLDGRSGNTIYF
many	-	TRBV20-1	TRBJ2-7	TGCAGTGCCACCGGGGGCTCCTACGAGCAGTACTTC	CSATGGSYEQYF
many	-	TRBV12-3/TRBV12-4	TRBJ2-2	TGTGCCAGCACCCTCAACCCCCCCGGGGAGCTGTTTTTT	CASTLNPPGELFF
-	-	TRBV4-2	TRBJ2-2	TGTGCCAGCAGCCAAGCTACCGGGCCCTGGGGCGGGGAGCTGTTTTTT	CASSQATGPWGGELFF
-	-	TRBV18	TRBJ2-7	TGTGCCAGCTCACCACGAGCGGACGGGTCGTTCCTTCACGAGCAGTACTTC	CASSPRADGSFLHEQYF
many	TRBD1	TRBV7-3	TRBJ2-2	TGTGCCAGCAGCTTCGGGACAGGGTTTACCGGGGAGCTGTTTTTT	CASSFGTGFTGELFF
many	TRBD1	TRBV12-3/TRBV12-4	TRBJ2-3	TGTGCCAGCAATCCGACAGGGGGGACAGATACGCAGTATTTT	CASNPTGGTDTQYF
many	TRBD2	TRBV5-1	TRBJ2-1	TGCGCCAGCAGTAGCGGGGGCCGAAACAATGAGCAGTTCTTC	CASSSGGRNNEQFF
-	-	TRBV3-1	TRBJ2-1	TGTGCCAGCAGCCAAGTATCCCGGGGGGCGGGATACAATGAGCAGTTCTTC	CASSQVSRGAGYNEQFF
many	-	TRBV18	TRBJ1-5	TGTGCCAGCTCACGGGGGGAGTTGGATCAGCCCCAGCATTTT	CASSRGELDQPQHF
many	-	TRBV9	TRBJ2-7	TGTGCCAGCAGCCCCTGGGGACGCGGGTACGAGCAGTACTTC	CASSPWGRGYEQYF
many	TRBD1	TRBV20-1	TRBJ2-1	TGCAGTGCTAGTCCCCTGGACAGGCTAAACTCCTACAATGAGCAGTTCTTC	CSASPLDRLNSYNEQFF
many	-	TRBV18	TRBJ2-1	TGTGCCAGCTCACCATCCCAGAATGAGCAGTTCTTC	CASSPSQNEQFF
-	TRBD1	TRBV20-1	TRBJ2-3	TGCTGTTCTAGGGGCCCGGGACAGGGCGTCGCAGATACGCAGTATTTT	CCSRGPGQGVADTQYF
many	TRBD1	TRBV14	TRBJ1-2	TGTGCCAGCAGCCAAACCCAGGGGGCCCTCTATGGCTACACCTTC	CASSQTQGALYGYTF
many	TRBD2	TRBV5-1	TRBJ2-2	TGCGCCAGCAGCCCCACCCTAGCGGGGGAGTCGAACACCGGGGAGCTGTTTTTT	CASSPTLAGESNTGELFF
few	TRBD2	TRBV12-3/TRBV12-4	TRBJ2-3	TGTGCCAGCAGCCGACACCCTATTAGCGGGGGCGTTAGCACAGATACGCAGTATTTT	CASSRHPISGGVSTDTQYF
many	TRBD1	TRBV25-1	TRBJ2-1	TGTGCCAGCAGCCAGGGGGCGCGTAATGAGCAGTTCTTC	CASSQGARNEQFF
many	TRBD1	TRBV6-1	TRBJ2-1	TGTGCCAGCAGTAATAGACAGGGACCCAACAATGAGCAGTTCTTC	CASSNRQGPNNEQFF
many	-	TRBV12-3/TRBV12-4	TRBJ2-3	TGTGCCAGCAGTTTGGCCAGGACCACAGATACGCAGTATTTT	CASSLARTTDTQYF
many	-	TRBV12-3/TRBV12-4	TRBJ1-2	TGTGCCAGCAGTTCCCGGTCCTGGGGGGGCTACACCTTC	CASSSRSWGGYTF
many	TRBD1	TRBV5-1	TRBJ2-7	TGCGCCAGCAGACAGGGGGCCTACGAGCAGTACTTC	CASRQGAYEQYF
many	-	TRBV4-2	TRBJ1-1	TGTGCCAGCAGCCCCGTGGGTGAGGTTTGGGAAGCTTTCTTT	CASSPVGEVWEAFF
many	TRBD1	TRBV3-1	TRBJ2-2	TGTGCCAGCAGCCACCTGGACAGGGGGGAGCTGTTTTTT	CASSHLDRGELFF
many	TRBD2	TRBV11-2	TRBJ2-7	TGTGCCAGCACCTGGGGGTCTGGCGGGGGCGAGCAGTACTTC	CASTWGSGGGEQYF
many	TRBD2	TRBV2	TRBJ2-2	TGTGCCAGACGTCGGACTAGCGGGGGGGTTACCGGGGAGCTGTTTTTT	CARRRTSGGVTGELFF
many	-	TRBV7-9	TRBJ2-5	TGTGCCAGCAGCTCAGACGGGGAGACCCAGTACTTC	CASSSDGETQYF
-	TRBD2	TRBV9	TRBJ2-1	TGTGCCAGCACCCAGAGTGGGCTAGCGGGGGGGCGCGATGAGCAGTTCTTC	CASTQSGLAGGRDEQFF
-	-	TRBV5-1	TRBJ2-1	TGCGCCAGCAGCCCAAACACCGAGCAGTTCTTC	CASSPNTEQFF
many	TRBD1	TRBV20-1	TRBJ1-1	TGCAGTGCACGGACAGGGGGCACTGAAGCTTTCTTT	CSARTGGTEAFF
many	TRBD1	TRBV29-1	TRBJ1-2	TGCAGCGTTGAAGTGACCGGACAGGGGTTTGCGCGCTACACCTTC	CSVEVTGQGFARYTF
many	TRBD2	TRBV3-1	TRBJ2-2	TGTGCCAGCAGACCCATTGGGAGGGGCACCGGGGAGCTGTTTTTT	CASRPIGRGTGELFF
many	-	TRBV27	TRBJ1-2	TGTGCCAGCAGTTCCACAGCTAACTATGGCTACACCTTC	CASSSTANYGYTF
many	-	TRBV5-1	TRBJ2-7	TGCGCCAGCAGCTTAGAGTGGCTGCCCTCCTACGAGCAGTACTTC	CASSLEWLPSYEQYF
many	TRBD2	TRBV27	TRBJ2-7	TGTGCCAGCAGTATCGGGACTAGCGGGGGATACGAGCAGTACTTC	CASSIGTSGGYEQYF
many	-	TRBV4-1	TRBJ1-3	TGCGCCAGCAGCCAAGTGGATCTGGACCGGAACACCATATATTTT	CASSQVDLDRNTIYF
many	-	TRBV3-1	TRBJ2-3	TGTGCCAGCAGCCAAGCAGACTTCCTCCCGGGTGAACCGGCAGATACGCAGTATTTT	CASSQADFLPGEPADTQYF
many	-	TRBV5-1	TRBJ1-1	TGCGCCAGCAGCTTGGCCGCCCGGACACCGAACACTGAAGCTTTCTTT	CASSLAARTPNTEAFF
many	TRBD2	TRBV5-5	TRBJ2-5	TGTGCCAGCAGCTTGGCTAGCGGGTTGGAGACCCAGTACTTC	CASSLASGLETQYF
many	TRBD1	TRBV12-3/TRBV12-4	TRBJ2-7	TGTGCCAGCAGCGCTCTCCGGGACAGGGGTTACGAGCAGTACTTC	CASSALRDRGYEQYF
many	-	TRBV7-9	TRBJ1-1	TGTGCCAGCAGCTTAGGGACAGCCCTTGAAGCTTTCTTT	CASSLGTALEAFF
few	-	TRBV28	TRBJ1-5	TGTGCCAGCAGTTTAAGGAGCCCTGCCCTTCAGCCCCAGCATTTT	CASSLRSPALQPQHF
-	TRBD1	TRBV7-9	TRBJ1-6	TGTGCCAGCAGCGGTCAGGGACAGCGTAATTCACCCCTCCACTTT	CASSGQGQRNSPLHF
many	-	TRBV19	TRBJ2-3	TGTGCCAGTAAGGCAGGGGGCACAGATACGCAGTATTTT	CASKAGGTDTQYF
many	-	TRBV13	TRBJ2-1	TGTGCCAGCAGCTATTCTAGCGTGTACAATGAGCAGTTCTTC	CASSYSSVYNEQFF
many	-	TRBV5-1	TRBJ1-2	TGCGCCAGCAGCGCCTTCCCCTGGGGGACAACTGGCTACACCTTC	CASSAFPWGTTGYTF
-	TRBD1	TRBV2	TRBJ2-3	TGTGCCAGCAGTCTATTTTTGCGGACAGGGGGCGGCACAGATACGCAGTATTTT	CASSLFLRTGGGTDTQYF
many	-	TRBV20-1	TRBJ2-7	TGCAGTGCTAGAGGGTTACAGGGTTATAACTACGAGCAGTACTTC	CSARGLQGYNYEQYF